This T cell receptor beta chain is drawn from a study of control samples from healthy donors and cancer patients. Produced via immunoSEQ multiplex PCR; TCRdb's table is partial and in-frame only. Here the sample spans about 120,000 clones, around 88% being singletons. Trimming removed 1 base at V and 4 bases at J, with 10 bases between. The CDR3 totals 14 residues. Germline V gene sequence: CDR1 MNHNS, CDR2 SASEGT. The rearrangement joins TRBV6-1 to TRBJ1-2, with D unclear. The receptor's source is a man in his forties in good health. Sequenced: blood. In DNA, the CDR3 is TGTGCCAGCAGTGAAGGGGATTCTAGCTATGGCTACACCTTC. Translation: CASSEGDSSYGYTF.